The 13 T cell receptor beta chains presented below share a single source sample, sequenced in a study of blood T cell repertoires in COVID-19. Clones were sequenced by immunoSEQ multiplex PCR, and TCRdb holds only the in-frame ones, with some missing. The data contain 140,000 to 150,000 clones, approximately 80% of them singletons. Sequenced sample: peripheral blood. Every receptor here comes from a man in his sixties with active or convalescent COVID-19.

J is TRBJ2-7 and V is TRBV2; TRBD2 matches at 13 bases. The V gene end was trimmed by 4 bases and the J gene end by 5 bases; junction bases not matched to a gene: 11. The CDR3 runs 17 residues. Germline CDR1 and CDR2: SNHLY and FYNNEI. Here the CDR3 reads CASSGLAGGSGGNEQYF. CDR3 bases: TGTGCCAGCAGTGGACTAGCGGGAGGATCTGGGGGGAACGAGCAGTACTTC.

The V and J genes are TRBV12-3 or TRBV12-4 and TRBJ2-3, with D possibly TRBD2 on 5 matching bases. The V and J ends lost 2 bases and 3 bases respectively, with 6 bases between them. The CDR3 loop spans 13 amino acids. In DNA, the CDR3 is TGTGCCAGCAGTTTACAGCGGACAGATACGCAGTATTTT. Its translation is CASSLQRTDTQYF.

The genes are TRBV5-1 and TRBJ2-1; D is undetermined. V shed 2 bases and J shed 0 bases, with 9 bases lying between them. CDR1 is SGHRS, CDR2 YFSETQ, per germline. The CDR3 runs to 15 residues. CDR3 residues: CASSLSSFSYNEQFF. The CDR3 DNA follows: TGCGCCAGCAGCTTATCCTCGTTCTCCTACAATGAGCAGTTCTTC.

This clone was seen a handful of times. V is TRBV19 and J is TRBJ2-7; 9 bases map to TRBD2. Germline CDR1 LNHDA, CDR2 SQIVND (reference sequence). This CDR3 contains 14 residues. The V segment lost 6 bases and the J segment 1 base; nucleotides outside the gene matches: 4. The CDR3 bases are TGTGCCAGTAGGCGGGAGGGCCTTTCCTACGAGCAGTACTTC. It translates to CASRREGLSYEQYF.

The chain joins TRBV5-6 to TRBJ2-3; D remains ambiguous. CDR1 SGHDT and CDR2 YYEEEE come from the germline V gene. This CDR3 is built from 12 residues. The V end was cut by 1 base, the J end by 5 bases, with 5 bases between. The CDR3, as DNA: TGTGCCAGCAGCTTGCGGGTAGATACGCAGTATTTT. Amino acids: CASSLRVDTQYF.

The V gene is TRBV5-4, the J gene TRBJ2-1; possible D gene TRBD2, 6 bases. This CDR3 is 15 amino acids long. The germline V gene has CDR1 SGHNT and CDR2 YYREEE (reference sequence). V dropped 3 bases and J dropped 7 bases, with 17 bases sitting between them. The CDR3 sequence: CASSSGGSVGNEQFF. CDR3 DNA: TGTGCCAGCAGCTCTGGGGGGTCGGTGGGGAATGAGCAGTTCTTC.

The chain employs TRBV5-1 and TRBJ2-5; maybe TRBD1 (6 bases). Trimming removed 0 bases at V and 1 base at J, with 7 bases between. The CDR3 totals 14 residues. In germline, CDR1 is SGHRS, CDR2 YFSETQ. The CDR3 DNA sequence: TGCGCCAGCAGCTTGGGGACAGCCCAAGAGACCCAGTACTTC. Its protein product is CASSLGTAQETQYF.

Worth noting for this clone: A read error may produce the germline difference seen at one junction end. V and J are TRBV7-9 and TRBJ1-1; D is ambiguous. The CDR3 extends over 12 amino acids. Germline CDR1 reads SEHNR; CDR2 reads FQNEAQ (reference sequence). The CDR3 reads CASSLVGGTQLF. The CDR3 nucleotides are TGTGCCAGCAGCTTAGTTGGCGGAACTCAACTCTTT. The full variable domain, in which reference TRBV7-9 and TRBJ1-1 provide the parts outside the CDR3, is DTGVSQNPRHKITKRGQNVTFRCDPISEHNRLYWYRQTLGQGPEFLTYFQNEAQLEKSRLLSDRFSAERPKGSFSTLEIQRTEQGDSAMYLCASSLVGGTQLFGQGTRLTVV.

This clone was detected only a few times. The rearrangement uses TRBV6-2 or TRBV6-3 and TRBJ2-5; 10 bases are shared with TRBD2. From germline, CDR1 is MNHEY and CDR2 SVGEGT. The CDR3 contains 14 residues. Trimming at V came to 2 bases and at J to 3 bases, leaving 0 bases not matched to a gene. In DNA form, the CDR3 reads TGTGCCAGCAGTTACACTAGCGGGAAAGAGACCCAGTACTTC. Its translation: CASSYTSGKETQYF.

The chain has TRBV5-5 and TRBJ1-1, with D possibly being TRBD1 (5 bases). This CDR3 is built from 14 residues. The ends were cut back, 2 bases at V and 7 bases at J, with 15 bases in the middle. Germline V gene data show CDR1 as SGHKS and CDR2 as YYEKEE (reference sequence). In DNA form, the CDR3 reads TGTGCCAGCAGCTTCCCCGACAGTCGTCGTGAAGCTTTCTTT. This translates into CASSFPDSRREAFF.

This clone was counted between two and nine times. The V call is TRBV6-5, the J call TRBJ2-7; a possible D gene is TRBD1 (5 bases). Germline V gives CDR1 MNHEY, CDR2 SVGAGI. V was shortened by 7 bases and J by 7 bases, with 20 bases between the two germline ends. The CDR3 totals 14 residues. The CDR3 region has the DNA TGTGCCAGCATCAAGGGGCCAGTAGCCGGGGAGCAGTACTTC. Protein sequence: CASIKGPVAGEQYF.

In DNA, the CDR3 is TGTGCCAGCAGCTTAAATCGGGAGGAACCATACAATGAGCAGTTCTTC. Its protein is CASSLNREEPYNEQFF. The chain combines TRBV7-3 with TRBJ2-1; 7 nucleotides agree with TRBD2. Germline V gives CDR1 SGHTA, CDR2 FQGTGA. J gave up 4 bases and V 1 base, and 7 bases lay outside the gene matches. This CDR3 spans 16 amino acids.

The rearrangement links TRBV7-3 to TRBJ2-2; 10 bases line up with TRBD1. The CDR3 sequence is 16 residues long. Germline V lookup: CDR1 SGHTA, CDR2 FQGTGA. The junction had 8 bases not matched to a gene; V was cut back by 2 bases and J by 8 bases. Here the CDR3 reads CASSLETGGAYGELFF. The CDR3 nucleotides read TGTGCCAGCAGCTTAGAGACAGGGGGCGCTTATGGGGAGCTGTTTTTT.